This T cell receptor (beta chain) was sequenced during a study of CD8+ T cells in alopecia areata. Across the study: Treatment with tofacitinib (6 to 18 months) was followed by 6 months off drug.

Sequencing used cDNA as its template, made by extracting RNA and reverse transcribing it. Method: immunoSEQ multiplex PCR; TCRdb's copy keeps in-frame clones and lacks some. The sample yields 150,000 or so clones, just over 65% seen once. Both CD4+ and CD8+ T cells were separated by sorting PBMCs. With 7 bases removed from V and 0 bases from J, the gap between germline ends came to 9 bases. This CDR3 comprises 13 residues. Germline loops: CDR1 SGDLS, CDR2 YYNGEE. The receptor was derived from a human donor with alopecia areata. This specimen consisted of CD8+ T cells sorted from blood, obtained at week 0. The chain joins TRBV9 to TRBJ2-3, with D hard to call. CDR3 DNA sequence: TGTGCCAGCGGCCCGGACAGCACAGATACGCAGTATTTT. Translating it yields CASGPDSTDTQYF.